The 17 T cell receptor beta chains below come from one sample, sequenced in a study of response to subunit inactivated influenza vaccine. TCRdb reprocessed the RT-PCR reads with MiXCR, giving one entry per CDR3 protein. The sample records roughly 700,000 distinct CDR3 sequences, about 15% being singletons. Here the sequenced sample was PBMCs from blood, taken 12 days after vaccination. The receptors originated from a man aged 45-60 years who received an inactivated influenza vaccine.

The chain couples TRBV6-2 or TRBV6-3 to TRBJ2-7, with no clear D. The CDR3 totals 11 residues. Germline CDR1 and CDR2: MNHEY and SVGEGT. V shed 7 bases and J shed 9 bases, with 13 bases lying between them. CDR3: CASTASYMQYF. CDR3 DNA sequence: TGTGCCAGCACCGCATCTTATATGCAGTACTTC.

The genes are TRBV24-1 and TRBJ2-1, with D possibly matching TRBD1 (6 bases). The CDR3 is made up of 15 amino acids. The V gene's germline CDR1 is KGHDR and CDR2 SFDVKD. V was pared by 3 bases and J by 7 bases, with 15 bases between. The CDR3 DNA is TGTGCCACCAGTGATACAAGACAGGCTGGGAATGAGCAGTTCTTC. Translated, it gives CATSDTRQAGNEQFF.

This clonotype showed up many times. This chain links TRBV9 with TRBJ2-7; TRBD1 matches at 7 bases. The V segment lost 3 bases and the J segment 0 bases; nucleotides outside the gene matches: 6. There are 15 residues in the CDR3. The germline gives CDR1 SGDLS, CDR2 YYNGEE. CDR3 bases: TGTGCCAGCAGCGAGGGGACAGTTTTCTCCTACGAGCAGTACTTC. Its translation is CASSEGTVFSYEQYF.

The table lists this clonotype with a few counts. The chain has TRBV6-5 and TRBJ1-1; the match to TRBD1 covers 8 bases. CDR3 length: 16 amino acids. V gave up 4 bases and J gave up 5 bases; unmatched junction bases: 12. In germline, CDR1 is MNHEY, CDR2 SVGAGI. In DNA, the CDR3 is TGTGCCAGCAGTTCAGGAAAAGGGACAGGTGATACTGAAGCTTTCTTT. Translating gives CASSSGKGTGDTEAFF.

This clonotype was seen many times. The V and J genes are TRBV7-2 and TRBJ2-7; the match to TRBD2 covers 7 bases. The CDR3 covers 15 residues. Germline lookup yields CDR1 SGHTA and CDR2 FQGNSA. Trimming cost V 5 bases and J 3 bases; bases outside gene matches: 10. The CDR3 spells CASSAQYGRNYEQYF. CDR3 nucleotide sequence: TGTGCCAGCAGCGCCCAGTACGGGAGGAACTACGAGCAGTACTTC.

The V call is TRBV4-1, the J call TRBJ1-4; unclear D gene. The CDR3 length is 17 residues. V lost 1 base to trimming and J lost 4 bases, with 16 bases between them. Germline CDR1 is MGHRA and CDR2 is YSYEKL. The CDR3 nucleotides read TGCGCCAGCAGCCAAGCCTCAGCCGGGCCCGTTAATGAAAAACTGTTTTTT. Translation gives CASSQASAGPVNEKLFF.

Only a few counts were recorded for this clonotype. The chain combines TRBV2 with TRBJ2-2, with 8 bases identical to TRBD1. The J segment lost 4 bases and the V segment lost 9 bases, leaving 4 bases of the junction unmatched. This CDR3 contains 13 residues. Germline V CDR1 and CDR2: SNHLY, FYNNEI. The CDR3 nucleotides read TGTGCCAGGACAGGGGCGGCCACCGGGGAGCTGTTTTTT. This gives the protein CARTGAATGELFF.

This clonotype turned up a few times. The rearrangement uses TRBV28 and TRBJ1-5; D is ambiguous. The CDR3 covers 13 residues. Germline V gene data show CDR1 as MDHEN and CDR2 as SYDVKM. V was cut by 6 bases and J by 0 bases, with 6 bases left in between. Here the CDR3 reads CASRMGSNQPQHF. CDR3 DNA: TGTGCCAGCAGGATGGGTAGCAATCAGCCCCAGCATTTT.

This clonotype occurred a few times. The rearrangement uses TRBV4-3 and TRBJ1-6, with D maybe TRBD1 (5 bases). Trimming shortened V by 0 bases and J by 7 bases, and 10 bases separated the two germline ends. Germline CDR1 is LGHNA and CDR2 is YSLEER. The CDR3 is 15 residues long. The CDR3 reads CASSQDWQGNSPLHF. In nucleotides, the CDR3 is TGCGCCAGCAGCCAAGACTGGCAGGGAAATTCACCCCTCCACTTT.

The rearrangement joins TRBV21-1 to TRBJ2-2. TRBV21-1 is a listed pseudogene. This CDR3 spans 13 amino acids. The CDR3 reads CASSNLFEGELFF. Written as DNA, the CDR3 is TGTGCCAGCAGCAACCTATTTGAGGGGGAGCTGTTTTTT.

This clonotype was seen a handful of times. The gene calls are TRBV11-2 and TRBJ2-6, with D perhaps matching TRBD1 (6 bases). V dropped 4 bases and J dropped 0 bases, with 13 bases sitting between them. The CDR3 is 17 residues long. Germline V gives CDR1 SGHAT, CDR2 FQNNGV. CDR3 DNA: TGTGCCAGCAGCTCGCACAGGGCACGCTCTGGGGCCAACGTCCTGACTTTC. This gives the protein CASSSHRARSGANVLTF.

There are a few counts of this clonotype. This chain connects TRBV5-1 to TRBJ2-3, with D maybe TRBD1 (5 bases). Germline V gene lookup returns CDR1 SGHRS and CDR2 YFSETQ. Trimming took off 5 bases at V and 5 bases at J, with 24 bases between the two ends. This CDR3 is built from 17 residues. CDR3 protein: CASSLEGALTQIDTQYF. CDR3 in DNA: TGCGCCAGCAGTCTGGAAGGGGCCCTTACGCAAATAGATACGCAGTATTTT.

The chain employs TRBV18 and TRBJ1-6, with D tentatively TRBD1 (5 bases). This CDR3 region has 14 residues. The V gene lost 4 bases and the J gene lost 11 bases, with 15 bases spanning the gap. CDR1 is KGHSH and CDR2 is LQKENI in the germline V gene. The CDR3 nucleotides read TGTGCCAGCTCACACGGGCAGGGCGGGACACCCCTCCACTTT. This gives the protein CASSHGQGGTPLHF.

This clonotype has only a few counts. DNA of the CDR3: TGTGCCAGCAGCTTAGCGCTAATAACGGAAAACTATGGCTACACCTTC. Its protein product is CASSLALITENYGYTF. This rearrangement joins TRBV7-9 to TRBJ1-2; D gene unclear. V dropped 0 bases and J dropped 2 bases, with 13 bases sitting between them. The CDR3 has 16 amino acids. Per germline, CDR1 SEHNR and CDR2 FQNEAQ (reference sequence).

This clonotype has a handful of counts. The chain combines TRBV7-2 with TRBJ1-1; D remains unclear. This CDR3 spans 11 amino acids. V was shortened by 2 bases and J by 9 bases, with 7 bases between the two germline ends. Looked up from germline, CDR1 is SGHTA and CDR2 is FQGNSA. The CDR3 DNA reads TGTGCCAGCAGCTTACGCCACCAAGCTTTCTTT. This gives the protein CASSLRHQAFF.

CDR3 in amino acids: CASSYLGGGYTF. The CDR3 DNA reads as TGTGCCAGCAGTTACCTAGGAGGGGGCTACACCTTC. The chain employs TRBV6-5 and TRBJ1-2; D is uncertain. The CDR3 consists of 12 residues. Germline CDR1 MNHEY, CDR2 SVGAGI. The ends were cut back, 2 bases at V and 8 bases at J, with 9 bases in the middle.

The chain uses TRBV28 and TRBJ2-7; D could derive from TRBD1 or TRBD2 (5 bases each). The CDR3 contains 14 residues. V lost 6 bases and J 0 bases, leaving 12 bases between the germline ends. Per germline, CDR1 MDHEN and CDR2 SYDVKM. The CDR3 coding sequence is TGTGCCAGCAGGGGTGGGACGGTCTCCTACGAGCAGTACTTC. Translating gives CASRGGTVSYEQYF.